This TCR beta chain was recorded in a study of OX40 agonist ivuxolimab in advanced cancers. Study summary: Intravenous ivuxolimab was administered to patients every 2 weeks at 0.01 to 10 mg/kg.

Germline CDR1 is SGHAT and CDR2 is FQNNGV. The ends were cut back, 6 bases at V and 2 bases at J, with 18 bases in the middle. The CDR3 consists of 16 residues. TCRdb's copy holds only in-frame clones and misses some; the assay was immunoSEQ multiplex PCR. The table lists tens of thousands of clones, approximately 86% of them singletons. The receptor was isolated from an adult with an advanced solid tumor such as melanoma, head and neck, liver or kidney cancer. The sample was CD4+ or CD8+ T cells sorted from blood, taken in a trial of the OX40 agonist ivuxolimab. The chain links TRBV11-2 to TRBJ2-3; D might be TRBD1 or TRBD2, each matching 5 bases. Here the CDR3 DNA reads TGTGCCAGCAGACCCTCACGGGGCATATCCACAGATACGCAGTATTTT. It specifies CASRPSRGISTDTQYF.